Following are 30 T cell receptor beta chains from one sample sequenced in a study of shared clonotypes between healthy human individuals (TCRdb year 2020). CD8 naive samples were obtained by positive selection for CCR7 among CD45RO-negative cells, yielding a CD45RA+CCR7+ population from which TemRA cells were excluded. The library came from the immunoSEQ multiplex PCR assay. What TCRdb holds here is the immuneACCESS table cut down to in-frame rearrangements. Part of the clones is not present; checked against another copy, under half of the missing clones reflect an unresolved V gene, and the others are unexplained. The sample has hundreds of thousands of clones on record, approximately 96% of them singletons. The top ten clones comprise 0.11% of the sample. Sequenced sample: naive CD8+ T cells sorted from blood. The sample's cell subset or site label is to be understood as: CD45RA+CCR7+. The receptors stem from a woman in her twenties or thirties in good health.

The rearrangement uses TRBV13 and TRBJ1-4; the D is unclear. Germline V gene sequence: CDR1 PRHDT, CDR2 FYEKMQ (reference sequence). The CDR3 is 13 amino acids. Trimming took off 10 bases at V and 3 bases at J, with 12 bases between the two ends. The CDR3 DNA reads TGTGCCACCTCGTTAGCCGCTAATGAAAAACTGTTTTTT. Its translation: CATSLAANEKLFF.

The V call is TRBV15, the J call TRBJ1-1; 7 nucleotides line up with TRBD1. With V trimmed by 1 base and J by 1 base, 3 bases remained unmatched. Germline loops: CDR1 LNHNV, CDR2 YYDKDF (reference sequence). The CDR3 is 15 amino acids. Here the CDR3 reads CATSRGQGSNTEAFF. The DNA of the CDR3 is TGTGCCACCAGCAGAGGACAGGGTTCGAACACTGAAGCTTTCTTT.

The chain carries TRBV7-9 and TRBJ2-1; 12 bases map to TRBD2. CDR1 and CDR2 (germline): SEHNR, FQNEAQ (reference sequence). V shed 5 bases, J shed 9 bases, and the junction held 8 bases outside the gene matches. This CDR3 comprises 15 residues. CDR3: CASSLTSGRIIEQFF. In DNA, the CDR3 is TGTGCCAGCAGCCTAACTAGCGGGAGGATTATTGAGCAGTTCTTC.

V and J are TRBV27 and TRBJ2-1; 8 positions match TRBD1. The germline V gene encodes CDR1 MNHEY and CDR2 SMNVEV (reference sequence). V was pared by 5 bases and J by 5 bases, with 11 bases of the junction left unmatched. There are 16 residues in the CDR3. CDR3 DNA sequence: TGTGCCAGCAGTCCATGGACAGGGCCCCCCAACAATGAGCAGTTCTTC. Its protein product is CASSPWTGPPNNEQFF.

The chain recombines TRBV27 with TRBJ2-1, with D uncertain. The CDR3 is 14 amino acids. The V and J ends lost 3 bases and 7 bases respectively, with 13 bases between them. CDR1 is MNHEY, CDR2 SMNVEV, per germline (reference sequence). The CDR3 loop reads CASSFRPVGNEQFF. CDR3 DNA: TGTGCCAGCAGTTTCCGCCCCGTAGGAAATGAGCAGTTCTTC.

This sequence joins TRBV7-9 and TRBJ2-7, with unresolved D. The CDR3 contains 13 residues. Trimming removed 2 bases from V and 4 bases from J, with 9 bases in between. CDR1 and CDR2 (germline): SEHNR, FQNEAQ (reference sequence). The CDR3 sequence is CASSLLSRYEQYF. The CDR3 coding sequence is TGTGCCAGCAGCTTATTAAGCCGATACGAGCAGTACTTC.

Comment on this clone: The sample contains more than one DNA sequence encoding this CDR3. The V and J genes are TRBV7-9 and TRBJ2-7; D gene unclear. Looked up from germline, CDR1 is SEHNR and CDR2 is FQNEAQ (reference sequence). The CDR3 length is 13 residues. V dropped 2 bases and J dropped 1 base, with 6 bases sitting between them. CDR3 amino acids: CASSLPGSYEQYF. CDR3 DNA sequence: TGTGCCAGCAGCTTACCCGGGTCCTACGAGCAGTACTTC.

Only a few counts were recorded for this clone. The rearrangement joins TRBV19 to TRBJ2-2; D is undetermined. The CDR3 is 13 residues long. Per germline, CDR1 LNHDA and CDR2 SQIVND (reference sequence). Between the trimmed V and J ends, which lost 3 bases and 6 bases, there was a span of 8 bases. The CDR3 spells CASSIWQAGELFF. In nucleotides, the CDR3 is TGTGCCAGTAGTATTTGGCAGGCCGGGGAGCTGTTTTTT.

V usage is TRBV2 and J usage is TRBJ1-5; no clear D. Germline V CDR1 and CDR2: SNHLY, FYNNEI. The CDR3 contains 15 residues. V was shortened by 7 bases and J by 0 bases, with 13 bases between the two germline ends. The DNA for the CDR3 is TGTGCCAGCACCGAAGGCCTATATAGCAATCAGCCCCAGCATTTT. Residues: CASTEGLYSNQPQHF.

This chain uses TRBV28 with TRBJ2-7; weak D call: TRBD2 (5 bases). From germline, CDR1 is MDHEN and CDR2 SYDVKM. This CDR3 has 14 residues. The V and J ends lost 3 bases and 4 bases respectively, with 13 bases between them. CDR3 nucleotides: TGTGCCAGCAGTTTCGGGATCGGGTCGTACGAGCAGTACTTC. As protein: CASSFGIGSYEQYF.

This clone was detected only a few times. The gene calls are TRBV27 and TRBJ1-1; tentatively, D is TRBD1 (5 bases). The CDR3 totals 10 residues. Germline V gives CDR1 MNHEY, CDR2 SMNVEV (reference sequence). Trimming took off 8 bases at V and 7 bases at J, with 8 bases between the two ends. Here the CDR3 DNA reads TGTGCCAGCGGGGCTAGTGAAGCTTTCTTT. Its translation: CASGASEAFF.

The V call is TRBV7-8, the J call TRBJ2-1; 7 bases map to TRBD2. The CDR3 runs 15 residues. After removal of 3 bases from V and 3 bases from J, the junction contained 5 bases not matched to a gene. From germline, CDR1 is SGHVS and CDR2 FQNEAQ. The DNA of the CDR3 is TGTGCCAGCAGCTTTGCTCCTAGCGGCTACAATGAGCAGTTCTTC. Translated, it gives CASSFAPSGYNEQFF.

The CDR3 DNA reads TGTGCCAGCAGCCTCGGGCCGGAGAGCTCCTACGAGCAGTACTTC. This encodes CASSLGPESSYEQYF. The V call is TRBV7-9, the J call TRBJ2-7; D gene ambiguous. Germline CDR1 SEHNR, CDR2 FQNEAQ (reference sequence). V was trimmed by 5 bases and J by 0 bases, leaving 14 bases between them. The CDR3 loop spans 15 amino acids.

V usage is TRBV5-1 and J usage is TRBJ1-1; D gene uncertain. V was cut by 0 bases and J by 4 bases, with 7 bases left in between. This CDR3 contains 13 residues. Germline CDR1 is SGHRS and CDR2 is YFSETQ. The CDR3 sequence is CASSLGGSTEAFF. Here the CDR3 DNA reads TGCGCCAGCAGCTTGGGTGGGAGCACTGAAGCTTTCTTT.

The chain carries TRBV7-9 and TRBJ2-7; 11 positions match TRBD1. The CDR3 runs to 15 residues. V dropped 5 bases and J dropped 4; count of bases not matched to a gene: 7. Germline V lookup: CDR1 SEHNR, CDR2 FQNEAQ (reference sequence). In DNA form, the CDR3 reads TGTGCCAGCAGCCCCCGGACAGGGGGCGGGTACGAGCAGTACTTC. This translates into CASSPRTGGGYEQYF.

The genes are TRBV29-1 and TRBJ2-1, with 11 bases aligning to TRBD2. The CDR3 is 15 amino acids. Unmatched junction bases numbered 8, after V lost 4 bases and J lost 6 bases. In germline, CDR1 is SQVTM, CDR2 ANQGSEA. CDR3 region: CSVVLFSGRANEQFF. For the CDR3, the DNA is TGCAGCGTTGTCCTCTTTAGCGGGAGGGCCAATGAGCAGTTCTTC.

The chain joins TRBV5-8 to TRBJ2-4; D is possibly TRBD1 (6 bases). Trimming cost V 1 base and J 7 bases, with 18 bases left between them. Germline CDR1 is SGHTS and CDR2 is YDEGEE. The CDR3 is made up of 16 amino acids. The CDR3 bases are TGTGCCAGCAGCTTGTGGACAGCCATGACGAGGAACATTCAGTACTTC. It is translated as CASSLWTAMTRNIQYF. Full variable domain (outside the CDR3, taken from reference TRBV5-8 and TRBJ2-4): EAGVTQSPTHLIKTRGQQATLRCSPISGHTSVYWYQQALGLGLQFLLWYDEGEERNRGNFPPRFSGRQFPNYSSELNVNALELEDSALYLCASSLWTAMTRNIQYFGAGTRLSVL.

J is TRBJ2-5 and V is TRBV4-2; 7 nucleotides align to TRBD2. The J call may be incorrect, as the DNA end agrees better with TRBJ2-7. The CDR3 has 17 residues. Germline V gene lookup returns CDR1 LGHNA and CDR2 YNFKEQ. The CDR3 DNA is TGTGCCAGCAGCCAAGATCCGGTCGGGGAGGGTCCCAACGAGCAGTACTTC. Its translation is CASSQDPVGEGPNEQYF.

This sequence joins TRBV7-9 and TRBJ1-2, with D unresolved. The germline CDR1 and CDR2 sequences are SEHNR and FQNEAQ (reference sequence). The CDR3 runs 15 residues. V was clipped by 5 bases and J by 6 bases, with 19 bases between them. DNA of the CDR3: TGTGCCAGCAGCCAGTTATTACCCCCTGGGGATGGCTACACCTTC. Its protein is CASSQLLPPGDGYTF.

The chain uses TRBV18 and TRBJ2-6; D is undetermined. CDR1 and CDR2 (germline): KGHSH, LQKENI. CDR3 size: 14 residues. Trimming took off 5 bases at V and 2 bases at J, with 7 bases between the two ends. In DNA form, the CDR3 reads TGTGCCAGCTCAGAAGCTGCTGGGGCCAACGTCCTGACTTTC. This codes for CASSEAAGANVLTF.

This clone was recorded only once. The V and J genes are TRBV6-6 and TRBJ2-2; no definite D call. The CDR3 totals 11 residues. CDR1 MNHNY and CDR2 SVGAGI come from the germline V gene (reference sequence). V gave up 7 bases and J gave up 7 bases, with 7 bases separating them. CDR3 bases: TGTGCCAGCAAGGGAAGCGGGGAGCTGTTTTTT. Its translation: CASKGSGELFF.

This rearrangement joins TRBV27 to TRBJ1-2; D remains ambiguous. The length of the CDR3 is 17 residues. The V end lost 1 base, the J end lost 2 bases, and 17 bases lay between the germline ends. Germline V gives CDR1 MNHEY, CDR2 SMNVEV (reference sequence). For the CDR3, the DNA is TGTGCCAGCAGTTTATGGCCGCCCCCGGACGGAAACTATGGCTACACCTTC. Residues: CASSLWPPPDGNYGYTF.

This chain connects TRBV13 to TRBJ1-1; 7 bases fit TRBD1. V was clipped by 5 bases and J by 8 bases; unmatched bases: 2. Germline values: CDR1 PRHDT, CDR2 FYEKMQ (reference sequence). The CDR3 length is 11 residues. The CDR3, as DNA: TGTGCCAGCAGCGGACAGGTCGAAGCTTTCTTT. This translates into CASSGQVEAFF.

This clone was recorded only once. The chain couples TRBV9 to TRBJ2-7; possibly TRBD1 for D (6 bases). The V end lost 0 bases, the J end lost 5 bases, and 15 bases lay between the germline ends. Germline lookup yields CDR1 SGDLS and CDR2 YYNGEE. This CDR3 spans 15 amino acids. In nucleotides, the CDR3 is TGTGCCAGCAGCGTAGTCCAGGGGACCGTCAACGAGCAGTACTTC. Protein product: CASSVVQGTVNEQYF.

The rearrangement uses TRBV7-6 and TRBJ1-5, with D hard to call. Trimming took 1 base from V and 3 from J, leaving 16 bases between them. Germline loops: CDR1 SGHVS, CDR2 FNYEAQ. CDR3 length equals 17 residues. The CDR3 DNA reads TGTGCCAGCAGCTTAGACCCCCCGGGAGAGTTCAATCAGCCCCAGCATTTT. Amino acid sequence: CASSLDPPGEFNQPQHF.

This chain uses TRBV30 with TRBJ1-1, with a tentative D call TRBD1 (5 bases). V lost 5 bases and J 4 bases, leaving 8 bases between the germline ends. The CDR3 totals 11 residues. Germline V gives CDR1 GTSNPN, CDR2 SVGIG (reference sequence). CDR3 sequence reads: CAWGQGTEAFF. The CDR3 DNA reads TGTGCCTGGGGGCAGGGCACTGAAGCTTTCTTT. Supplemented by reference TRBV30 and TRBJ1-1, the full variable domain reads SQTIHQWPATLVQPVGSPLSLECTVEGTSNPNLYWYRQAAGRGLQLLFYSVGIGQISSEVPQNLSASRPQDRQFILSSKKLLLSDSGFYLCAWGQGTEAFFGQGTRLTVV.

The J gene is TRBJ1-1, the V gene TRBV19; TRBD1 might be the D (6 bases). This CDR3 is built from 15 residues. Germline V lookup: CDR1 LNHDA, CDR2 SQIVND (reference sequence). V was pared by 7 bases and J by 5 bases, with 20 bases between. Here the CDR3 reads CASTAKGKGGTEAFF. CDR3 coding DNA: TGTGCCAGTACCGCTAAGGGTAAGGGGGGAACTGAAGCTTTCTTT.

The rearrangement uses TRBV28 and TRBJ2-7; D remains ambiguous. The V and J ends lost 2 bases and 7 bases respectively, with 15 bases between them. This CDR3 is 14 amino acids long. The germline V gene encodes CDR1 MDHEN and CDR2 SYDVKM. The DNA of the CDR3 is TGTGCCAGCAGTTTAGTCCCGACGGTGGAAGAGCAGTACTTC. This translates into CASSLVPTVEEQYF.

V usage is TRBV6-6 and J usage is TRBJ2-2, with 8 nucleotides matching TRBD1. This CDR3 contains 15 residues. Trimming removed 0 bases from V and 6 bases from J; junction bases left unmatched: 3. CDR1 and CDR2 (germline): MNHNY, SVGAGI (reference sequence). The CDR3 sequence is CASSYSLQGAGELFF. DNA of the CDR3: TGTGCCAGCAGTTACTCGCTACAGGGGGCCGGGGAGCTGTTTTTT.

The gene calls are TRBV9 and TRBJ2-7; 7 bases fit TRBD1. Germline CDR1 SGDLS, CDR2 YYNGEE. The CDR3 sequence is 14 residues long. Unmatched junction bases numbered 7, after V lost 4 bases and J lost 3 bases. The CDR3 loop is CASSPWDSHYEQYF. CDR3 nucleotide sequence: TGTGCCAGCAGCCCCTGGGACAGTCACTACGAGCAGTACTTC. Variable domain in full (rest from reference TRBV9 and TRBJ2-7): DSGVTQTPKHLITATGQRVTLRCSPRSGDLSVYWYQQSLDQGLQFLIQYYNGEERAKGNILERFSAQQFPDLHSELNLSSLELGDSALYFCASSPWDSHYEQYFGPGTRLTVT.